This T cell receptor (beta chain) was captured by sequencing in a study of cytomegalovirus exposure and HLA in healthy donors. Study-level results: The study listed around 150 cytomegalovirus-associated TCR beta chains.

This clone was seen a single time. Its antigen remains unknown. Assay used: immunoSEQ multiplex PCR; TCRdb lists only in-frame clones, some missing. The table includes 150,000 to 200,000 clones, around 81% detected once. Germline loops: CDR1 SGHDT, CDR2 YYEEEE. Trimming stripped 7 bases from V and 4 bases from J, with 12 bases between. CDR3 length: 13 amino acids. The chain uses TRBV5-6 and TRBJ2-4; the D gene is possibly TRBD1 (5 bases). This TCR came from a woman younger than 30 in good health and CMV-seropositive. Material: PBMCs. The chain's CDR3 is CASGRGRKNIQYF. CDR3 coding DNA: TGTGCCAGCGGTAGGGGCAGGAAAAACATTCAGTACTTC.